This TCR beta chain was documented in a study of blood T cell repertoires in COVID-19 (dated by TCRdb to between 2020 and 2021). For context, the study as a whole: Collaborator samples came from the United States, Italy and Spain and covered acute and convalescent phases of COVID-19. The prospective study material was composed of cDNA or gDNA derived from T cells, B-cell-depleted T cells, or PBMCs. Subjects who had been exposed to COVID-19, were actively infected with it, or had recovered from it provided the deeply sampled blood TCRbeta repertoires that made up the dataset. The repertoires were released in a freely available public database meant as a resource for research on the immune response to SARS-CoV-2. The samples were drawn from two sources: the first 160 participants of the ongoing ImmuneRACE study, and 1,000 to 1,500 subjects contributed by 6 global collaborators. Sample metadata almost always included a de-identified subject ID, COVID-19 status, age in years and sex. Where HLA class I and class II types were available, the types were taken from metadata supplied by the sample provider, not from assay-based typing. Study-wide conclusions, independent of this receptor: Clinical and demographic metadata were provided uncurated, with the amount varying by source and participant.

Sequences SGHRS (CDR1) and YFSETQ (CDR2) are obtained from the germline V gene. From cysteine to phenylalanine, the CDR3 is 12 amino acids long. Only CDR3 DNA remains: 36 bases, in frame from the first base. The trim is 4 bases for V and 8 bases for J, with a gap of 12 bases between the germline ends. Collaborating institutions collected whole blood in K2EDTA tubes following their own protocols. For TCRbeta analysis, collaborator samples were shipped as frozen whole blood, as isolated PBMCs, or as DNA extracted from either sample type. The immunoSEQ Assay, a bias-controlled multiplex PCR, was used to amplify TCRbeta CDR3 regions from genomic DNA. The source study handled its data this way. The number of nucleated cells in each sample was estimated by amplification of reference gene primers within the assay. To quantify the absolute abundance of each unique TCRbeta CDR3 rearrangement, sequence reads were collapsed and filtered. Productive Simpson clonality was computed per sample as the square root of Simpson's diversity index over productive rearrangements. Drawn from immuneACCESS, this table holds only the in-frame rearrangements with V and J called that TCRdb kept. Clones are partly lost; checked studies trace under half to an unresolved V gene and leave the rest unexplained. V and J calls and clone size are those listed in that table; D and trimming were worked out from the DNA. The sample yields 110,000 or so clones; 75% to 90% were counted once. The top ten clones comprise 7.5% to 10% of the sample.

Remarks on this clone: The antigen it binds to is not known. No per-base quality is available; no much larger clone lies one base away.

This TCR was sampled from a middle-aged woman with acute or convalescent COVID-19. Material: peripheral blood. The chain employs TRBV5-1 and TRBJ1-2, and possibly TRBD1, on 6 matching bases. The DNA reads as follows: TGCGCCAGCAGCGTACAGGGACACGGCTACACCTTC. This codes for CASSVQGHGYTF.